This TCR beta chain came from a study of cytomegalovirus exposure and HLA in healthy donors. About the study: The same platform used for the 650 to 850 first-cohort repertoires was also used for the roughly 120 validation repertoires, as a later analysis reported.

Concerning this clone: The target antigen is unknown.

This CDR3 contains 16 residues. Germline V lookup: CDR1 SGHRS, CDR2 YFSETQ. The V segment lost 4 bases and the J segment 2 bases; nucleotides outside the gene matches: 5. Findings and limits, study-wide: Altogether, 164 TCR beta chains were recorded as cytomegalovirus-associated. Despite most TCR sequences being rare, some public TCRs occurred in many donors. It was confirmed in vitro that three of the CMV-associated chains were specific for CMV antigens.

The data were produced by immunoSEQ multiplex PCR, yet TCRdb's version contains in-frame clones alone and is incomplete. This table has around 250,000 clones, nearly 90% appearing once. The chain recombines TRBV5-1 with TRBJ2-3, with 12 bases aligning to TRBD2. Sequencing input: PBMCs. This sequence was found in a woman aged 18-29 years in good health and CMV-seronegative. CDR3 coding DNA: TGCGCCAGCAGCGACCTAGCGGGGGGGGTCACAGATACGCAGTATTTT. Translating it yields CASSDLAGGVTDTQYF.